Presented here are 26 T cell receptor beta chains from one specimen sequenced in a study of T cells in Graves' hyperthyroidism and ophthalmopathy (dated by TCRdb to 2018 to 2020). The library relied on multiplex PCR. Sequencer: Illumina HiSeq 2000. The TCR beta CDR3 regions were amplified from the RNA transcripts. The first round of RT-PCR for the TCR CDR3 was performed with the HTBI primer set and the Qiagen OneStep RT-PCR kit. In-frame beta chains were kept once TCRdb had trimmed the public reads at Q25 with fastp and called clones with MiXCR. Rows matching on CDR3 protein sequence are summarized as one entry with the most common DNA and genes. The sample includes 370,000 or so distinct CDR3 sequences, with about 13% observed a single time. 20% to 25% of the sample is held by the ten biggest clonotypes. The sequenced material came from blood. Source of these receptors: a man younger than 40 with Graves' hyperthyroidism that later progressed to Graves' ophthalmopathy.

V gene TRBV7-2 combines with J gene TRBJ2-2; 11 nucleotides line up with TRBD2. CDR1 SGHTA and CDR2 FQGNSA come from the germline V gene. The length of the CDR3 is 16 residues. Germline trimming cut 1 base from V and 9 bases from J; bases unmatched to any gene: 7. The CDR3, as DNA: TGTGCCAGCAGCTTAGTAGATAGCGGGGGGGCCCGGGAGCTGTTTTTT. Translated: CASSLVDSGGARELFF.

This clonotype was picked up many times. The chain links TRBV29-1 to TRBJ1-1; D possibly corresponds to TRBD1 (5 bases). The CDR3 is made up of 14 amino acids. V lost 7 bases and J lost 2, with 17 bases in between. The germline CDR1 and CDR2 sequences are SQVTM and ANQGSEA. The CDR3 sequence is CSAVVHTGNTEAFF. CDR3 DNA sequence: TGCAGCGCCGTCGTCCACACAGGTAACACTGAAGCTTTCTTT.

Concerning this clonotype itself: A much larger clone differs from this one at a single base, so this may be a read error. The rearrangement joins TRBV2 to TRBJ1-1, with D unresolved. The CDR3 covers 14 residues. Trimming left V 7 bases short and J 3 bases short, with 15 bases between. CDR1 and CDR2 (germline): SNHLY, FYNNEI. The CDR3 region is CASIPNLGDTEAFF. CDR3 DNA: TGTGCCAGCATTCCAAACCTCGGGGACACTGAAGCTTTCTTT.

This chain's CDR3 is CASSRTTGGDQPQHF. Written as DNA, the CDR3 is TGCGCCAGCAGCCGCACAACAGGGGGTGATCAGCCCCAGCATTTT. The chain employs TRBV5-1 and TRBJ1-5; the match to TRBD1 covers 8 bases. V lost 4 bases and J lost 5; bases outside the gene matches: 8. Germline lookup yields CDR1 SGHRS and CDR2 YFSETQ. The CDR3 has 15 amino acids.

The rearrangement joins TRBV5-4 to TRBJ1-1, with D possibly being TRBD1 (6 bases). CDR3 length: 15 residues. Trimming shortened V by 4 bases and J by 5 bases, and 18 bases separated the two germline ends. Germline V gene lookup returns CDR1 SGHNT and CDR2 YYREEE (reference sequence). Written as DNA, the CDR3 is TGTGCCAGCAGCCCGGGGTCGGGGGCCCGAACTGAAGCTTTCTTT. Its translation is CASSPGSGARTEAFF.

This clonotype was picked up a small number of times. The rearrangement uses TRBV20-1 and TRBJ2-3; 15 bases are shared with TRBD2. The germline CDR1 and CDR2 sequences are DFQATT and SNEGSKA (reference sequence). The CDR3 consists of 17 residues. Germline trimming cut 0 bases from V and 4 bases from J; bases unmatched to any gene: 5. CDR3 sequence (DNA): TGCAGTGCTAGAGATGAAGGACTAGCGGGGGGGCCAGATACGCAGTATTTT. This encodes CSARDEGLAGGPDTQYF.

This clonotype came up many times. The V gene is TRBV7-9, the J gene TRBJ1-3; 8 bases agree with TRBD1. The germline CDR1 and CDR2 sequences are SEHNR and FQNEAQ (reference sequence). This CDR3 is built from 13 residues. The junction had 2 bases not matched to a gene; V was cut back by 3 bases and J by 7 bases. The CDR3 DNA sequence: TGTGCCAGCAGCTTGAACAGGGGGAACACCATATATTTT. Its translation: CASSLNRGNTIYF.

This clonotype occurred a few times. The V gene is TRBV4-1, the J gene TRBJ1-2; D gene ambiguous. This CDR3 contains 15 residues. The V gene lost 3 bases and the J gene lost 4 bases, with 15 bases spanning the gap. CDR1 is MGHRA and CDR2 is YSYEKL in the germline V gene. CDR3 sequence (DNA): TGCGCCAGCAGCCAGGGAATCCCTATACTCTATGGCTACACCTTC. Protein product: CASSQGIPILYGYTF.

This clonotype was detected many times. The rearrangement uses TRBV20-1 and TRBJ1-5; tentatively, D is TRBD1 (6 bases). The ends were cut back, 4 bases at V and 0 bases at J, with 16 bases in the middle. Per germline, CDR1 DFQATT and CDR2 SNEGSKA (reference sequence). The CDR3 has 16 amino acids. The CDR3 DNA follows: TGCAGTGCTAACCGGGACAATCTTTATAGCAATCAGCCCCAGCATTTT. It specifies CSANRDNLYSNQPQHF.

This clonotype has a handful of counts. The CDR3 sequence is CSPTETNNSPLHF. For the CDR3, the DNA is TGCAGCCCAACAGAGACAAATAATTCACCCCTCCACTTT. V is TRBV20-1 and J is TRBJ1-6; no reliable D call. The CDR3 runs to 13 residues. CDR1 and CDR2 (germline): DFQATT, SNEGSKA (reference sequence).

This chain joins TRBV20-1 and TRBJ2-5; D is ambiguous. Germline V gene sequence: CDR1 DFQATT, CDR2 SNEGSKA (reference sequence). The germline V and J ends were trimmed by 5 bases and 2 bases, with 9 bases remaining between them. This CDR3 is 12 amino acids long. CDR3 sequence (DNA): TGCAGTGCTCAGGACCTTCAAGAGACCCAGTACTTC. This translates into CSAQDLQETQYF.

This clonotype came up many times. This chain links TRBV2 with TRBJ1-1; D uncertain. V gave up 5 bases and J gave up 6 bases, with 7 bases separating them. Germline CDR1 is SNHLY and CDR2 is FYNNEI. The CDR3 totals 11 residues. CDR3 loop: CASSRHSEAFF. The CDR3 DNA reads as TGTGCCAGCAGTAGGCACTCTGAAGCTTTCTTT.

This clonotype was seen a few times. The CDR3 DNA sequence: TGCAGTGCTAGAATGGACGCGTGGGCTACTTACGAGCAGTACTTC. Amino acids: CSARMDAWATYEQYF. The chain carries TRBV20-1 and TRBJ2-7; no definite D call. The CDR3 runs 15 residues. The V and J ends lost 2 bases and 4 bases respectively, with 18 bases between them. Per germline, CDR1 DFQATT and CDR2 SNEGSKA (reference sequence).

The V gene is TRBV20-1, the J gene TRBJ1-3; a possible D gene is TRBD1 (6 bases). The CDR3 totals 15 residues. V dropped 4 bases and J dropped 5 bases, with 18 bases sitting between them. Looked up from germline, CDR1 is DFQATT and CDR2 is SNEGSKA (reference sequence). This CDR3 reads CSATTQRGGRNTIYF. CDR3 sequence (DNA): TGCAGTGCTACTACCCAGAGGGGGGGCCGAAACACCATATATTTT.

This clonotype was found many times. The chain combines TRBV6-6 with TRBJ2-2; D is tentatively TRBD1 or TRBD2 (5 bases each). The CDR3 totals 16 residues. CDR1 is MNHNY, CDR2 SVGAGI, per germline (reference sequence). Trimming took 0 bases from V and 4 from J, leaving 12 bases between them. In DNA, the CDR3 is TGTGCCAGCAGTTACTCGATCGGGGCCCGCACCGGGGAGCTGTTTTTT. Protein: CASSYSIGARTGELFF.

The rearrangement links TRBV3-1 to TRBJ1-3, with D perhaps matching TRBD1 (6 bases). Germline V lookup: CDR1 LGHDT, CDR2 YNNKEL (reference sequence). V was clipped by 2 bases and J by 5 bases, with 10 bases between them. CDR3 size: 14 residues. CDR3 region: CASSQRGRRNTIYF. The DNA of the CDR3 is TGTGCCAGCAGCCAACGGGGGCGTAGAAACACCATATATTTT.

The chain recombines TRBV13 with TRBJ1-6; D is undetermined. In germline, CDR1 is PRHDT, CDR2 FYEKMQ (reference sequence). Trimming removed 1 base at V and 9 bases at J, with 10 bases between. The CDR3 totals 14 residues. DNA of the CDR3: TGTGCCAGCAGCTTAGTAGGGTCAACTTCACCCCTCCACTTT. Translating gives CASSLVGSTSPLHF.

The V and J genes are TRBV30 and TRBJ2-7; weak D call: TRBD1 (6 bases). The CDR3 is 14 residues long. V lost 2 bases and J 0 bases, leaving 11 bases between the germline ends. Per the germline V gene, CDR1 is GTSNPN and CDR2 is SVGIG (reference sequence). CDR3 in amino acids: CAWSLGGSSYEQYF. The CDR3 bases are TGTGCCTGGAGTCTAGGGGGAAGCTCCTACGAGCAGTACTTC.

The chain couples TRBV27 to TRBJ1-5; a weak D match, TRBD1 (5 bases). CDR1 and CDR2 from the germline V gene are MNHEY and SMNVEV (reference sequence). Trimming took off 6 bases at V and 0 bases at J, with 12 bases between the two ends. The CDR3 is made up of 15 amino acids. CDR3: CASSRGTNSNQPQHF. The CDR3 DNA reads TGTGCCAGCAGCCGGGGGACTAATAGCAATCAGCCCCAGCATTTT.

This clonotype was detected many times. The chain is built from TRBV12-3 or TRBV12-4 and TRBJ1-1, with a possible D match to TRBD1 (6 bases). The length of the CDR3 is 14 residues. Trimming stripped 6 bases from V and 2 bases from J, with 13 bases between. CDR3 coding DNA: TGTGCCAGCAGAGCGACGGGGGGCAACACTGAAGCTTTCTTT. It is translated as CASRATGGNTEAFF.

V is TRBV10-3 and J is TRBJ2-5; the D is unclear. The CDR3 spans 12 residues. The V gene's germline CDR1 is ENHRY and CDR2 SYGVKD. Trimming cost V 8 bases and J 0 bases, with 7 bases left between them. The CDR3 spells CAIGSHQETQYF. The DNA for the CDR3 is TGTGCCATCGGGTCCCACCAAGAGACCCAGTACTTC.

This clonotype has a count of ten or more. The chain couples TRBV5-1 to TRBJ2-5; D may correspond to TRBD1 or TRBD2 (5 bases each). This CDR3 is 16 amino acids long. In germline, CDR1 is SGHRS, CDR2 YFSETQ. V lost 5 bases and J 7 bases, leaving 24 bases between the germline ends. The CDR3 loop is CASRRAGTSPGGTQYF. CDR3 DNA: TGCGCCAGCAGGCGTGCCGGGACCTCCCCGGGTGGGACCCAGTACTTC. The variable domain in full, with the rest retrieved from reference TRBV5-1 and TRBJ2-5, is KAGVTQTPRYLIKTRGQQVTLSCSPISGHRSVSWYQQTPGQGLQFLFEYFSETQRNKGNFPGRFSGRQFSNSRSEMNVSTLELGDSALYLCASRRAGTSPGGTQYFGPGTRLLVL.

In its sample, this clonotype was seen many times. The gene calls are TRBV5-4 and TRBJ2-1; maybe TRBD2 (5 bases). This CDR3 is 16 amino acids long. In germline, CDR1 is SGHNT, CDR2 YYREEE (reference sequence). The germline V and J ends were trimmed by 3 bases and 6 bases, with 19 bases remaining between them. The CDR3 sequence is CASSSGYSFPFNEQFF. DNA for the CDR3: TGTGCCAGCAGCTCGGGGTACAGCTTTCCCTTCAATGAGCAGTTCTTC. Full variable domain (outside the CDR3, taken from reference TRBV5-4 and TRBJ2-1): ETGVTQSPTHLIKTRGQQVTLRCSSQSGHNTVSWYQQALGQGPQFIFQYYREEENGRGNFPPRFSGLQFPNYSSELNVNALELDDSALYLCASSSGYSFPFNEQFFGPGTRLTVL.

This clonotype was detected ten times or more. This sequence joins TRBV4-1 and TRBJ1-5; unclear D gene. In germline, CDR1 is MGHRA, CDR2 YSYEKL. Trimming shortened V by 0 bases and J by 0 bases, and 6 bases separated the two germline ends. The CDR3 covers 15 residues. The CDR3 DNA sequence: TGCGCCAGCAGCCAAGATTATCGTAGCAATCAGCCCCAGCATTTT. This codes for CASSQDYRSNQPQHF.

This clonotype was found a few times. The chain combines TRBV5-1 with TRBJ2-2; D is perhaps TRBD1 or TRBD2 (5 bases each). The CDR3 runs 14 residues. V shed 2 bases and J shed 6 bases, with 11 bases lying between them. Germline values: CDR1 SGHRS, CDR2 YFSETQ. CDR3 sequence reads: CASSFVGDAGELFF. In DNA form, the CDR3 reads TGCGCCAGCAGCTTTGTGGGGGACGCCGGGGAGCTGTTTTTT.

This clonotype has more than one count but fewer than ten. This rearrangement joins TRBV7-8 to TRBJ2-2, with D possibly being TRBD1 (5 bases). The CDR3 extends over 14 amino acids. Germline V gene sequence: CDR1 SGHVS, CDR2 FQNEAQ. With 1 base removed from V and 4 bases from J, the gap between germline ends came to 7 bases. CDR3 DNA sequence: TGTGCCAGCAGCTTAGTCAGGGTCACCGGGGAGCTGTTTTTT. Its protein product is CASSLVRVTGELFF.